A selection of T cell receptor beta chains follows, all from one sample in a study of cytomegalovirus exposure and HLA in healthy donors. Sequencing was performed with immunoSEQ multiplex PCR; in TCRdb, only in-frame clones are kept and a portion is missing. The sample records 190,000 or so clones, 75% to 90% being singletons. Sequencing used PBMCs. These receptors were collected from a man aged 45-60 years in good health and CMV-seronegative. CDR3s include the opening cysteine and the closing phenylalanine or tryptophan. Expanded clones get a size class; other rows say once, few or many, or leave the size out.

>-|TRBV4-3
CASSQDRGMEGDNEQFF
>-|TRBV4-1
CASSQDNGYTF
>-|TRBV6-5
CASRDLGAKNIQYF
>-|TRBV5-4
CASSLPGLGAYEQYF
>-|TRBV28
CASSRGLNTEAFF
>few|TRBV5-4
CASRRGVTGFTDTQYF
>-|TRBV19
CASSIIFQGGDTQYF
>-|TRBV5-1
CASTTGLMNTGELFF
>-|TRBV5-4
CASRGAGVGKNIQYF
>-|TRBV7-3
CASSLSSGGGGKNIQYF
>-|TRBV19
CASSTKTAGLLNYGYTF
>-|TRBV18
CASSPSTGKVYYEQYF
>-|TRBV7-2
CASSLDPGSSYEQYF
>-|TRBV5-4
CASRLQGANTEAFF
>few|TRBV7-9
CASSSGGSSYEQYF
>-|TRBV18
CASSPLGQGDTQYF
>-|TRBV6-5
CASSYGYRGIEGAFF
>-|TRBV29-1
CSIRTGFNTEAFF
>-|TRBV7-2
CASSFAPPSGGYEQYF
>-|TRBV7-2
CASSLAGVETQYF
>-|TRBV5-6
CASSLAEGGGLFIQYF
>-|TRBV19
CASSIDNSGGAYNEQFF
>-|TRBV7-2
CASSLVGRALPSTDTQYF
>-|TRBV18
CASSPTSGGGADTQYF
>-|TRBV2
CASSLLQGSGANVLTF
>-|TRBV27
CASSHTSVGGVNEKLFF